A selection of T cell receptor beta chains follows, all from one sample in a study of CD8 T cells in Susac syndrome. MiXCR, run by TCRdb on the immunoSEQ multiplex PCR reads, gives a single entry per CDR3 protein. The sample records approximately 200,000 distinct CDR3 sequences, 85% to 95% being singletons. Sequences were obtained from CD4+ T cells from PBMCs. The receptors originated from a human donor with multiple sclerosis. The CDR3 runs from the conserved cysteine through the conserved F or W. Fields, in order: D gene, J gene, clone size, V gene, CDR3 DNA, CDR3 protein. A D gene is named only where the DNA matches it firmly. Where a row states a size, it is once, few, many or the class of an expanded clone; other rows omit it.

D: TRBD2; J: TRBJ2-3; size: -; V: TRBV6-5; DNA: TGTGCCAGCAGTTACTCAGCGGGGGGAAATTTAGATACGCAGTATTTT; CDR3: CASSYSAGGNLDTQYF
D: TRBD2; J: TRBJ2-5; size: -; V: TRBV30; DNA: TGTGCCTGGAGTCTACTGCCCTTAGCGGGGGGGAGACAAGAGACCCAGTACTTC; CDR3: CAWSLLPLAGGRQETQYF
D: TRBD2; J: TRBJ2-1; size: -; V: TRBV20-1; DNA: TGCAGTGCTGGGCCCCTTAGCGGGGGCCAAAAAGGGTGGAATGAGCAGTTCTTC; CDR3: CSAGPLSGGQKGWNEQFF
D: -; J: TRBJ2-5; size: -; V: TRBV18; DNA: TGTGCCAGCTCACTACAGGACGGAGAGACCCAGTACTTC; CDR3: CASSLQDGETQYF
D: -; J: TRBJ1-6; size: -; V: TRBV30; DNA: TGTGCCTGGAGTGTCCGGGGGGCAGGTAATTCACCCCTCCACTTT; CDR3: CAWSVRGAGNSPLHF
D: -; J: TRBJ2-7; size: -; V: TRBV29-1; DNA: TGCAGCGCGACAGCCTCCTACGAGCAGTACTTC; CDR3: CSATASYEQYF
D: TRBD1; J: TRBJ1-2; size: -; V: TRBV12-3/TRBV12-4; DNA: TGTGCCAGCAGTGACAGGGCTGGCTACACCTTC; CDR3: CASSDRAGYTF
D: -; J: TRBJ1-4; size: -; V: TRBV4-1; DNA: TGCGCCAGCAGCCTCCAGGGGTTGGGTGAAAAACTGTTTTTT; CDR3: CASSLQGLGEKLFF
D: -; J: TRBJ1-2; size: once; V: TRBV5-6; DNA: TGTGCCAGCAGCTTGGGGAGCCTCCGCTATGGCTACACCTTC; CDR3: CASSLGSLRYGYTF
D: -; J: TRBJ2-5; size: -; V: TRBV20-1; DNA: TGCAGTGTGGGGCGTGCGGGGGAGACCCAGTACTTC; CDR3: CSVGRAGETQYF
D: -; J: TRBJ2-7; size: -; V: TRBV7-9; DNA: TGTGCCAGCAGCCCCGGCGCCCCCGACTACGAGCAGTACTTC; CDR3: CASSPGAPDYEQYF
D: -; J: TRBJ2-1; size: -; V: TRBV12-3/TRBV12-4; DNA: TGTGCCAGCAGTTTGACCTTGGCCCTGCAGTTCTTC; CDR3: CASSLTLALQFF
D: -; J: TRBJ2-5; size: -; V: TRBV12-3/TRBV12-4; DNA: TGTGCCAGCAGTCCTACAGCTATCCAAGAGACCCAGTACTTC; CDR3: CASSPTAIQETQYF
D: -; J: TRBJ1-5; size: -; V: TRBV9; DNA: TGTGCCAGCAGCGTAGCCGGGAGCAATCAGCCCCAGCATTTT; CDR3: CASSVAGSNQPQHF
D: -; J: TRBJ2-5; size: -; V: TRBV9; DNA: TGTGCCAGCAGCGTAAATTCGTTCCAAGAGACCCAGTACTTC; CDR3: CASSVNSFQETQYF
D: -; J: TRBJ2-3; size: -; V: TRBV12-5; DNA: TGTGCTAGTGGTTTGGGGGTGGGAAGCGTAAGCACAGATACGCAGTATTTT; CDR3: CASGLGVGSVSTDTQYF
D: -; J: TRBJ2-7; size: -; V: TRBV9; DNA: TGTGCCAGCAGCGTTAGTCGGGGGACCTACGAGCAGTACTTC; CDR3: CASSVSRGTYEQYF
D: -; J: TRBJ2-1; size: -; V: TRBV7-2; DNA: TGTGCCAGCAGCTTAGTTGGTCTAGCAGAAGAGCAGTTCTTC; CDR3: CASSLVGLAEEQFF
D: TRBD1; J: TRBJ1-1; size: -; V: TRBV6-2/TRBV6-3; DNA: TGTGCCAGCAGTTCCCAAAGAACAGGGGGCACTGAAGCTTTCTTT; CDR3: CASSSQRTGGTEAFF
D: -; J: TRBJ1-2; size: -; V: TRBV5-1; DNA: TGCGCCAGCAGCTATAACAGGGATGGCTACACCTTC; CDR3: CASSYNRDGYTF